The 14 T cell receptor beta chains below were found in one sample sequenced in a study of cytomegalovirus exposure and HLA in healthy donors. PCR involved 60 Vbeta and 13 Jbeta primers. The protocol was immunoSEQ multiplex PCR, while the TCRdb copy is restricted to in-frame clones and leaves out a portion. This table has roughly 180,000 clones, roughly four fifths appearing once. Sequencing used PBMCs. All receptors come from a female donor in good health and CMV-seronegative.

In DNA form, the CDR3 reads TGTGCCAGCTCGTGGACAGAGAATCAGCCCCAGCATTTT. Translating gives CASSWTENQPQHF. V usage is TRBV18 and J usage is TRBJ1-5; D might be TRBD1 (6 bases). CDR3 size: 13 residues. The V gene's germline CDR1 is KGHSH and CDR2 LQKENI. Trimming took off 6 bases at V and 4 bases at J, with 10 bases between the two ends.

The sample holds a few counts of this clone. The J gene is TRBJ1-6, the V gene TRBV15; TRBD1 agrees at 12 bases. The germline CDR1 and CDR2 sequences are LNHNV and YYDKDF (reference sequence). After removal of 5 bases from V and 7 bases from J, the junction contained 3 bases not matched to a gene. The CDR3 runs 15 residues. In DNA, the CDR3 is TGTGCCACCAGCGGGGGACAGGGGGCAAATTCACCCCTCCACTTT. Translating it yields CATSGGQGANSPLHF.

The gene calls are TRBV2 and TRBJ1-5; TRBD1 might be the D (6 bases). CDR3 length: 13 amino acids. The germline CDR1 and CDR2 sequences are SNHLY and FYNNEI. Trimming cost V 6 bases and J 5 bases, with 11 bases left between them. The CDR3 protein is CASSVDRYQPQHF. CDR3 DNA: TGTGCCAGCAGCGTGGACAGATATCAGCCCCAGCATTTT.

The chain is built from TRBV11-1 and TRBJ2-3, with 13 bases aligning to TRBD2. Germline V lookup: CDR1 SGHAT, CDR2 FQDESV (reference sequence). The CDR3 totals 16 residues. V shed 5 bases, J shed 6 bases, and the junction held 8 bases outside the gene matches. The CDR3 DNA is TGTGCCAGCAGCCCGCGGACTAGCGGGGGAGAGGATACGCAGTATTTT. This encodes CASSPRTSGGEDTQYF.

The rearrangement uses TRBV27 and TRBJ2-7; no definite D call. V was shortened by 3 bases and J by 3 bases, with 9 bases between the two germline ends. This CDR3 is built from 13 residues. CDR1 and CDR2 from the germline V gene are MNHEY and SMNVEV (reference sequence). The CDR3 region has the DNA TGTGCCAGCAGTTTTAGTCAGGACTACGAGCAGTACTTC. Protein product: CASSFSQDYEQYF.

Only a few counts were recorded for this clone. The rearrangement uses TRBV7-2 and TRBJ1-3, with 7 nucleotides matching TRBD1. The ends lost 3 bases at V and 4 bases at J; junction bases unmatched: 3. The CDR3 covers 14 residues. Germline V lookup: CDR1 SGHTA, CDR2 FQGNSA. The CDR3 DNA sequence: TGTGCCAGCAGCTTTACAGGGGAGGGAAACACCATATATTTT. Translating it yields CASSFTGEGNTIYF.

The genes are TRBV6-1 and TRBJ2-7, with D maybe TRBD1 (6 bases). This CDR3 comprises 14 residues. V dropped 6 bases and J dropped 3 bases, with 15 bases sitting between them. Looked up from germline, CDR1 is MNHNS and CDR2 is SASEGT. The CDR3 region has the DNA TGTGCCAGCAGCGAGGGGACAAGCCTCTACGAGCAGTACTTC. This codes for CASSEGTSLYEQYF.

This clone has only a few counts. This rearrangement joins TRBV6-6 to TRBJ2-7; TRBD1 aligns across 9 bases. The CDR3 covers 13 residues. The germline V gene encodes CDR1 MNHNY and CDR2 SVGAGI (reference sequence). With V trimmed by 5 bases and J by 3 bases, 2 bases remained unmatched. CDR3 bases: TGTGCCAGCAGTCGACAGGGGGTCTACGAGCAGTACTTC. Translation gives CASSRQGVYEQYF.

The chain joins TRBV18 to TRBJ1-3, with D possibly TRBD1 on 5 matching bases. Trimming took off 3 bases at V and 0 bases at J, with 9 bases between the two ends. CDR3 length: 15 residues. Germline-derived CDR1 and CDR2 are KGHSH and LQKENI. CDR3 DNA sequence: TGTGCCAGCTCACCCTCGACAGACTCTGGAAACACCATATATTTT. Residues: CASSPSTDSGNTIYF.

The rearrangement uses TRBV28 and TRBJ1-3; 7 nucleotides match TRBD1. The CDR3 length is 16 residues. Germline assignment: CDR1 MDHEN and CDR2 SYDVKM. The ends lost 6 bases at V and 3 bases at J; junction bases unmatched: 11. The CDR3 region has the DNA TGTGCCAGCAGCCTAACAGGGGAAGTGTATGGAAACACCATATATTTT. Translation gives CASSLTGEVYGNTIYF.

This clone was recorded only once. The rearrangement joins TRBV27 to TRBJ1-6, with unresolved D. The germline V gene encodes CDR1 MNHEY and CDR2 SMNVEV (reference sequence). Trimming took 0 bases from V and 0 from J, leaving 9 bases between them. The CDR3 extends over 17 amino acids. The CDR3 DNA reads TGTGCCAGCAGTTTATCGATCGCCAGCTCCTATAATTCACCCCTCCACTTT. This codes for CASSLSIASSYNSPLHF.

The chain joins TRBV7-2 to TRBJ2-7; TRBD2 is a possible D gene (6 bases). Trimming stripped 4 bases from V and 0 bases from J, with 19 bases between. The CDR3 sequence is 17 residues long. CDR1 is SGHTA, CDR2 FQGNSA, per germline. CDR3 sequence (DNA): TGTGCCAGCAGCTGGGTAGCCGGGACTGGAAGCTCCTACGAGCAGTACTTC. Protein: CASSWVAGTGSSYEQYF.

This clone has just one count. In DNA form, the CDR3 reads TGTGCCTGGAACCCCCTAGCGTCTGAGCAGTTCTTC. Protein: CAWNPLASEQFF. This sequence joins TRBV30 and TRBJ2-1; a weak D match, TRBD2 (6 bases). Germline V gives CDR1 GTSNPN, CDR2 SVGIG (reference sequence). CDR3 length: 12 residues. The ends were cut back, 4 bases at V and 9 bases at J, with 13 bases in the middle.

This clone was seen a handful of times. The CDR3: CASSEGQGADTQYF. Written as DNA, the CDR3 is TGTGCCAGCAGTGAGGGACAGGGGGCAGATACGCAGTATTTT. J is TRBJ2-3 and V is TRBV6-4; 11 nucleotides line up with TRBD1. V shed 3 bases, J shed 4 bases, and the junction held 0 bases outside the gene matches. The germline gives CDR1 MRHNA, CDR2 SNTAGT. This CDR3 region has 14 residues.